This T cell receptor beta chain was captured by sequencing in a study of T cell repertoires in cytomegalovirus infection. Study findings and constraints: HLA-C-restricted, CMV-specific TCR beta clonotypes were dominant ex vivo.

Note on this clonotype: The antigen is not known.

TCRdb re-called the reads through MiXCR, storing one row per CDR3 protein. The data show 150,000 to 200,000 distinct CDR3 sequences, approximately 15% seen once. Trimming took 3 bases from V and 3 from J; bases not matched to a gene: 5. The germline gives CDR1 DFQATT, CDR2 SNEGSKA (reference sequence). The CDR3 is 13 amino acids. The genes are TRBV20-1 and TRBJ2-7, with 7 bases matching TRBD1. What was sequenced was PBMCs. This receptor was taken from a human donor in good health (CMV status not recorded). Some clones in this sample may be carry-over from other donors' samples. Here the CDR3 DNA reads TGCAGTGCTAGGGGGGCAGGGGGCTACGAGCAGTACTTC. This sequence encodes CSARGAGGYEQYF.